A single sample is the source of the 20 T cell receptor beta chains below, sequenced in a study of blood T cell repertoires in COVID-19. TCRdb keeps only in-frame clones here, not all; method: immunoSEQ multiplex PCR. This table has roughly 100,000 clones, 75% to 90% appearing once. Sequencing was carried out using peripheral blood. Receptor source: a human donor in a cohort sampled during active or convalescent COVID-19.

The sample holds a few counts of this clone. The chain couples TRBV5-1 to TRBJ2-7; TRBD2 matches 14 bases. V shed 4 bases, J shed 7 bases, and the junction held 7 bases outside the gene matches. Germline V gene sequence: CDR1 SGHRS, CDR2 YFSETQ. CDR3 size: 15 residues. CDR3 bases: TGCGCCAGCAGCCGGACTAGCGGGGGGACAGGAGAGCAGTACTTC. Translation: CASSRTSGGTGEQYF.

The chain joins TRBV12-5 to TRBJ2-2, with 7 positions matching TRBD1. This CDR3 region has 16 residues. V trimming: 0 bases; J trimming: 4 bases; junction bases outside the gene matches: 5. In germline, CDR1 is LGHNT, CDR2 FRNRAP. This chain's CDR3 is CASGLVRGQSTGELFF. In nucleotides, the CDR3 is TGTGCTAGTGGTTTGGTCCGGGGACAGAGCACCGGGGAGCTGTTTTTT.

The chain couples TRBV3-1 (or the pseudogene TRBV3-2) to TRBJ2-1, with 8 bases aligning to TRBD2. The junction had 11 bases not matched to a gene; V was cut back by 7 bases and J by 9 bases. CDR1 is LGHDT, CDR2 YNNKEL, per germline (reference sequence). This CDR3 region has 14 residues. The CDR3 sequence: CASIRSGTRGEQFF. The CDR3 DNA follows: TGTGCCAGCATCAGATCCGGGACTAGAGGTGAGCAGTTCTTC.

The gene calls are TRBV7-8 and TRBJ2-7; D possibly corresponds to TRBD1 (5 bases). Germline V gives CDR1 SGHVS, CDR2 FQNEAQ. Trimming removed 3 bases at V and 0 bases at J, with 15 bases between. CDR3 length: 16 residues. The CDR3 DNA sequence: TGTGCCAGCAGCTTGAGACAGCCAGGATACTCCTACGAGCAGTACTTC. This encodes CASSLRQPGYSYEQYF.

This clone turned up a few times. This chain joins TRBV6-5 and TRBJ2-7; 7 positions agree with TRBD1. Germline CDR1 is MNHEY and CDR2 is SVGAGI. V dropped 6 bases and J dropped 2; count of bases not matched to a gene: 7. The CDR3 runs 14 residues. In DNA, the CDR3 is TGTGCCAGCAGGCCCGTAGGGGGCCCCTACGAGCAGTACTTC. It yields the protein CASRPVGGPYEQYF.

The chain employs TRBV5-1 and TRBJ1-4, with D possibly matching TRBD1 (5 bases). Germline V gives CDR1 SGHRS, CDR2 YFSETQ. This CDR3 region has 14 residues. The V and J ends lost 2 bases and 6 bases respectively, with 11 bases between them. CDR3 sequence reads: CASSFQSTDEKLFF. CDR3 DNA: TGCGCCAGCAGCTTCCAGTCGACAGATGAAAAACTGTTTTTT.

The chain links TRBV27 to TRBJ2-5, with 12 bases aligning to TRBD2. The CDR3 totals 16 residues. Germline values: CDR1 MNHEY, CDR2 SMNVEV (reference sequence). V shed 1 base and J 4 bases; nucleotides not matched to a gene: 4. The DNA of the CDR3 is TGTGCCAGCAGTTTATGGGCTAGCGGGGGGGTAGAGACCCAGTACTTC. It specifies CASSLWASGGVETQYF.

This clone was detected a few times. Additional DNA sequences in this sample encode the identical CDR3. The chain couples TRBV9 to TRBJ2-3; D possibly corresponds to TRBD2 (6 bases). Germline V gives CDR1 SGDLS, CDR2 YYNGEE. The CDR3 covers 15 residues. Trimming stripped 2 bases from V and 1 base from J, with 11 bases between. This CDR3 reads CASSVAGRGTDTQYF. CDR3 nucleotides: TGTGCCAGCAGCGTCGCGGGGAGAGGCACAGATACGCAGTATTTT.

J is TRBJ1-2 and V is TRBV11-3; tentative D call: TRBD1 (5 bases). Germline V gene sequence: CDR1 SGHNT, CDR2 YENEEA. The CDR3 consists of 16 residues. Trimming removed 3 bases at V and 6 bases at J, with 20 bases between. In DNA form, the CDR3 reads TGTGCCAGCAGCTTCACGAACTGGGGCAGGGAGGATGGCTACACCTTC. It is translated as CASSFTNWGREDGYTF.

The chain couples TRBV7-9 to TRBJ1-3; D unresolved. CDR1 and CDR2 from the germline V gene are SEHNR and FQNEAQ (reference sequence). Trimming stripped 2 bases from V and 9 bases from J, with 11 bases between. This CDR3 region has 13 residues. The CDR3, as DNA: TGTGCCAGCAGCTTAAAATCGGGGATCACCATATATTTT. This gives the protein CASSLKSGITIYF.

V gene TRBV4-1 combines with J gene TRBJ2-1; D is uncertain. V dropped 1 base and J dropped 5 bases, with 18 bases sitting between them. This CDR3 contains 17 residues. CDR1 is MGHRA, CDR2 YSYEKL, per germline. The CDR3 DNA is TGCGCCAGCAGCCAAGGAATTGGGTCTAGGCAGAACAATGAGCAGTTCTTC. Amino acids: CASSQGIGSRQNNEQFF.

J is TRBJ2-6 and V is TRBV6-2 or TRBV6-3; 8 bases are a match to TRBD1. V shed 1 base and J 3 bases; nucleotides not matched to a gene: 8. The CDR3 loop spans 18 amino acids. Germline V gene data show CDR1 as MNHEY and CDR2 as SVGEGT. CDR3 residues: CASSYLGQAGGGANVLTF. As DNA, the CDR3 is TGTGCCAGCAGTTACTTGGGACAGGCTGGCGGTGGGGCCAACGTCCTGACTTTC.

The chain couples TRBV7-9 to TRBJ1-2; 7 positions agree with TRBD1. Germline assignment: CDR1 SEHNR and CDR2 FQNEAQ (reference sequence). The CDR3 extends over 14 amino acids. The V segment lost 0 bases and the J segment 6 bases; nucleotides outside the gene matches: 4. CDR3 sequence reads: CASSLANRGHGYTF. The CDR3 DNA follows: TGTGCCAGCAGCTTAGCTAACAGGGGACATGGCTACACCTTC.

The rearrangement links TRBV6-1 to TRBJ1-1; 9 bases match TRBD1. The germline CDR1 and CDR2 sequences are MNHNS and SASEGT. The CDR3 is 14 residues long. The ends lost 3 bases at V and 1 base at J; junction bases unmatched: 0. CDR3 DNA sequence: TGTGCCAGCAGTGAGGACAGGGGGAACACTGAAGCTTTCTTT. Translation gives CASSEDRGNTEAFF.

The chain employs TRBV7-9 and TRBJ1-4, with D tentatively TRBD1 (5 bases). V lost 5 bases, J lost 2 bases, and 15 bases lay in between. The CDR3 has 16 residues. The germline V gene encodes CDR1 SEHNR and CDR2 FQNEAQ (reference sequence). The CDR3 region is CASSPPRRGTNEKLFF. CDR3 coding DNA: TGTGCCAGCAGCCCACCCCGGAGGGGTACTAATGAAAAACTGTTTTTT.

V gene TRBV6-6 combines with J gene TRBJ2-1; the match to TRBD2 covers 11 bases. Germline assignment: CDR1 MNHNY and CDR2 SVGAGI (reference sequence). With V trimmed by 5 bases and J by 4 bases, 10 bases remained unmatched. The CDR3 length is 17 residues. This chain's CDR3 is CASSPRFTSGGYNEQFF. The CDR3 coding sequence is TGTGCCAGCAGTCCACGTTTCACTAGCGGGGGATACAATGAGCAGTTCTTC.

The chain is built from TRBV4-2 and TRBJ2-2; 8 bases are a match to TRBD2. CDR3 length: 16 amino acids. V gave up 1 base and J gave up 6 bases; unmatched junction bases: 7. Germline assignment: CDR1 LGHNA and CDR2 YNFKEQ. The CDR3 nucleotides are TGTGCCAGCAGCCAAGGGAACGGGGGGGCCTCCGGGGAGCTGTTTTTT. Amino acid sequence: CASSQGNGGASGELFF.

CDR3 DNA: TGTGCCAGCAGCTCCACAGCGGACGGAAACACTGAAGCTTTCTTT. This gives the protein CASSSTADGNTEAFF. V gene TRBV5-4 combines with J gene TRBJ1-1; no clear D gene. Germline values: CDR1 SGHNT, CDR2 YYREEE (reference sequence). V lost 3 bases, J lost 2 bases, and 14 bases lay in between. The CDR3 spans 15 residues.

This clone was detected only a few times. J is TRBJ1-1 and V is TRBV4-3; possible D gene TRBD1, 5 bases. V was clipped by 4 bases and J by 2 bases, with 8 bases between them. Germline CDR1 is LGHNA and CDR2 is YSLEER. The CDR3 sequence is 13 residues long. Here the CDR3 DNA reads TGCGCCAGCAGCCTTACAGGAAACACTGAAGCTTTCTTT. Translated: CASSLTGNTEAFF.

This rearrangement joins TRBV5-4 to TRBJ1-3; 8 positions agree with TRBD1. The CDR3 totals 15 residues. Germline lookup yields CDR1 SGHNT and CDR2 YYREEE (reference sequence). J was trimmed by 2 bases and V by 4 bases; bases with no gene match: 5. Here the CDR3 DNA reads TGTGCCAGCAGCCAAGGACAGGGCCCTGGAAACACCATATATTTT. Amino acid sequence: CASSQGQGPGNTIYF. The full variable domain, its missing parts supplied by reference TRBV5-4 and TRBJ1-3, is ETGVTQSPTHLIKTRGQQVTLRCSSQSGHNTVSWYQQALGQGPQFIFQYYREEENGRGNFPPRFSGLQFPNYSSELNVNALELDDSALYLCASSQGQGPGNTIYFGEGSWLTVV.